The T cell receptor beta chain described here comes from a study of technical replicates of blood from a handful of donors. This clone appeared a few times. The CDR3 is made up of 16 amino acids. Germline V gene lookup returns CDR1 SGHNT and CDR2 YYREEE (reference sequence). V gave up 4 bases and J gave up 2 bases; unmatched junction bases: 11. The data were produced by immunoSEQ multiplex PCR, yet TCRdb's version contains in-frame clones alone and is incomplete. The table shows roughly 50,000 clones, with roughly 93% occurring only once. The TCR comes from a human donor in good health. Some clones in this sample may be carry-over from other donors' samples. Sequencing input: PBMCs. This chain uses TRBV5-4 with TRBJ1-1; the match to TRBD1 covers 7 bases. The CDR3: CASSGLRTGPNTEAFF. In DNA, the CDR3 is TGTGCCAGCAGCGGATTAAGGACAGGCCCTAACACTGAAGCTTTCTTT.